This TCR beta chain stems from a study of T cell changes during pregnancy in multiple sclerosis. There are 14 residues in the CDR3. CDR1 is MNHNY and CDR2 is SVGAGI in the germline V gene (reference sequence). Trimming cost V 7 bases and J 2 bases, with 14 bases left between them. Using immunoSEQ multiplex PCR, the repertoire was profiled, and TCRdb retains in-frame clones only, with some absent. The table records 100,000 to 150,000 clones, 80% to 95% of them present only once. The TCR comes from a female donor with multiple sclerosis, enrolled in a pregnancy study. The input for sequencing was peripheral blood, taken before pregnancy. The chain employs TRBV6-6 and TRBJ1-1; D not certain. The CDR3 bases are TGTGCCAGCACCCCAGGTCGCCCAAACACTGAAGCTTTCTTT. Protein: CASTPGRPNTEAFF.